Listed here are 28 T cell receptor beta chains from one sample, sequenced in a study of T cell responses to AZD1222 COVID-19 vaccine. Assay: immunoSEQ multiplex PCR; the TCRdb copy retains only in-frame clones and omits some. The profile covers approximately 170,000 clones, with 85% to 95% appearing a single time and approximately 4% taken by the ten largest. The material was peripheral blood, obtained on day 0 of AZD1222 vaccination. All receptors come from an adult in good health.

V is TRBV21-1 and J is TRBJ1-4. TRBV21-1 is a pseudogene. The CDR3 length is 16 residues. Here the CDR3 reads CASSMSRDQTNEKLFF. CDR3 nucleotide sequence: TGTGCCAGCAGCATGTCCCGGGACCAAACTAATGAAAAACTGTTTTTT.

The gene calls are TRBV19 and TRBJ1-4; tentatively, D is TRBD1 (5 bases). V was cut by 5 bases and J by 2 bases, with 15 bases left in between. CDR3 size: 16 residues. CDR1 LNHDA and CDR2 SQIVND come from the germline V gene (reference sequence). CDR3 bases: TGTGCCAGTAGTTCCCGTGGGGCCACCACTAATGAAAAACTGTTTTTT. This translates into CASSSRGATTNEKLFF.

This chain connects TRBV10-3 to TRBJ1-2; D gene unclear. V was trimmed by 2 bases and J by 7 bases, leaving 11 bases between them. This CDR3 has 13 amino acids. The germline V gene encodes CDR1 ENHRY and CDR2 SYGVKD. The CDR3 region has the DNA TGTGCCATCAGTGAGGAGACACGGAGTGGCTACACCTTC. It specifies CAISEETRSGYTF.

The chain combines TRBV11-2 with TRBJ2-7; 10 nucleotides line up with TRBD2. CDR3 length equals 15 residues. Trimming cost V 4 bases and J 9 bases; bases outside gene matches: 12. Germline V lookup: CDR1 SGHAT, CDR2 FQNNGV. The CDR3 here is CASSSAGLARGGQYF. The CDR3 bases are TGTGCCAGCAGCTCGGCGGGACTAGCGCGTGGGGGGCAGTACTTC.

The chain joins TRBV29-1 to TRBJ1-2; D remains unclear. The V and J ends lost 5 bases and 6 bases respectively, with 10 bases between them. This CDR3 region has 11 residues. CDR1 SQVTM and CDR2 ANQGSEA come from the germline V gene. CDR3 amino acids: CSVNAANGYTF. The CDR3 DNA is TGCAGCGTTAATGCCGCGAATGGCTACACCTTC.

V and J are TRBV4-1 and TRBJ2-3; D gene unclear. The V end was cut by 0 bases, the J end by 11 bases, with 9 bases between. CDR1 is MGHRA and CDR2 is YSYEKL in the germline V gene. The CDR3 covers 12 residues. Written as DNA, the CDR3 is TGCGCCAGCAGCCAAGATAGCCCCGAGCAGTATTTT. Translated, it gives CASSQDSPEQYF.

This chain joins TRBV19 and TRBJ1-2; TRBD1 matches at 7 bases. The CDR3 loop spans 18 amino acids. The ends lost 2 bases at V and 4 bases at J; junction bases unmatched: 16. Germline V gene lookup returns CDR1 LNHDA and CDR2 SQIVND (reference sequence). CDR3 residues: CASSINYPTGHERYGYTF. DNA for the CDR3: TGTGCCAGTAGTATAAACTACCCGACAGGGCACGAGCGCTATGGCTACACCTTC.

The J gene is TRBJ2-5, the V gene TRBV19; D is possibly TRBD2 (5 bases). V lost 0 bases and J lost 5, with 13 bases in between. Germline CDR1 LNHDA, CDR2 SQIVND (reference sequence). The CDR3 spans 15 residues. CDR3 in DNA: TGTGCCAGTAGTATAGATCGAGGGTTGGGGGAGACCCAGTACTTC. Its translation: CASSIDRGLGETQYF.

This chain connects TRBV3-1 (or the pseudogene TRBV3-2) to TRBJ2-7; D is ambiguous. With 5 bases removed from V and 3 bases from J, the gap between germline ends came to 14 bases. The germline V gene encodes CDR1 LGHDT and CDR2 YNNKEL (reference sequence). The CDR3 extends over 14 amino acids. CDR3 DNA sequence: TGTGCCAGCAGCGCTTTAGATCCCGGCTACGAGCAGTACTTC. Residues: CASSALDPGYEQYF.

In DNA form, the CDR3 reads TGTGCCAGCAGCTTAGGCCCGCTAGCGGGATACACCGGGGAGCTGTTTTTT. It codes for CASSLGPLAGYTGELFF. The V call is TRBV11-2, the J call TRBJ2-2; 9 bases line up with TRBD2. The CDR3 loop spans 17 amino acids. V lost 1 base to trimming and J lost 3 bases; unmatched junction nucleotides: 6. Germline-derived CDR1 and CDR2 are SGHAT and FQNNGV.

The table lists this clone with a count of one. The chain couples TRBV7-9 to TRBJ1-4; D possibly corresponds to TRBD1 (6 bases). The CDR3 spans 14 residues. V lost 5 bases and J lost 7, with 14 bases in between. In germline, CDR1 is SEHNR, CDR2 FQNEAQ (reference sequence). CDR3 sequence: CASSPGGGFEKLFF. The CDR3 coding sequence is TGTGCCAGCAGCCCGGGGGGGGGCTTTGAAAAACTGTTTTTT.

This chain links TRBV7-5 with TRBJ1-1. TRBV7-5 is a listed pseudogene. CDR3 length: 15 residues. This chain's CDR3 is CVRSLAGRVFTEAFF. CDR3 bases: TGTGTCAGAAGCTTAGCGGGCCGGGTTTTCACTGAAGCTTTCTTT.

V gene TRBV6-5 combines with J gene TRBJ2-1, with D tentatively TRBD1 (6 bases). This CDR3 comprises 14 residues. The V gene's germline CDR1 is MNHEY and CDR2 SVGAGI. The ends were cut back, 4 bases at V and 7 bases at J, with 14 bases in the middle. DNA for the CDR3: TGTGCCAGCAGTTCCTCCTACAGGGAGAATGAGCAGTTCTTC. Translated, it gives CASSSSYRENEQFF.

V and J are TRBV5-4 and TRBJ1-3; tentative D call: TRBD1 (5 bases). Looked up from germline, CDR1 is SGHNT and CDR2 is YYREEE (reference sequence). The CDR3 has 14 residues. V was shortened by 4 bases and J by 0 bases, with 8 bases between the two germline ends. The CDR3 protein is CASSIDSSGNTIYF. CDR3 nucleotide sequence: TGTGCCAGCAGCATCGACAGCTCTGGAAACACCATATATTTT.

The V call is TRBV9, the J call TRBJ1-3, with unresolved D. The V end was cut by 3 bases, the J end by 4 bases, with 11 bases between. Per the germline V gene, CDR1 is SGDLS and CDR2 is YYNGEE. The CDR3 covers 14 residues. The CDR3: CASSARRLGNTIYF. In DNA form, the CDR3 reads TGTGCCAGCAGCGCCCGACGACTGGGAAACACCATATATTTT.

The V and J genes are TRBV20-1 and TRBJ2-1; 8 bases map to TRBD2. Losses at the gene ends were 3 bases for V and 10 bases for J; bases not matched to a gene: 8. Germline-derived CDR1 and CDR2 are DFQATT and SNEGSKA (reference sequence). The CDR3 contains 13 residues. CDR3 bases: TGCAGTGCTAGTCTTAGCGGGATGGGAGAGCAGTTCTTC. Translating gives CSASLSGMGEQFF.

The chain recombines TRBV13 with TRBJ2-2; either TRBD1 or TRBD2 may supply D (5 bases each). The CDR3 totals 12 residues. Germline assignment: CDR1 PRHDT and CDR2 FYEKMQ (reference sequence). V gave up 5 bases and J gave up 10 bases, with 11 bases separating them. CDR3 sequence: CASSMGRLELFF. CDR3 in DNA: TGTGCCAGCAGCATGGGACGTTTGGAGCTGTTTTTT.

V and J are TRBV6-5 and TRBJ2-1; 7 positions agree with TRBD1. Looked up from germline, CDR1 is MNHEY and CDR2 is SVGAGI. Trimming cost V 0 bases and J 5 bases; bases outside gene matches: 7. CDR3 size: 16 residues. CDR3 amino acids: CASSYSMGQPHNEQFF. The CDR3 DNA follows: TGTGCCAGCAGTTACTCTATGGGACAGCCCCACAATGAGCAGTTCTTC.

This clone was recorded only once. The V call is TRBV3-1 (or the pseudogene TRBV3-2), the J call TRBJ1-5, with D perhaps TRBD1 (6 bases). The germline V gene has CDR1 LGHDT and CDR2 YNNKEL (reference sequence). V lost 3 bases, J lost 5 bases, and 20 bases lay in between. This CDR3 contains 17 residues. In DNA, the CDR3 is TGTGCCAGCAGCCAGAACGACGGAGGGAGGGGGGATCAGCCCCAGCATTTT. Its protein is CASSQNDGGRGDQPQHF.

The chain carries TRBV5-8 and TRBJ1-5; D unclear. In germline, CDR1 is SGHTS, CDR2 YDEGEE. The germline V and J ends were trimmed by 4 bases and 1 base, with 15 bases remaining between them. This CDR3 is built from 16 residues. CDR3 in DNA: TGTGCCAGCAGCCCGATGAGGGTATTGAGCAATCAGCCCCAGCATTTT. Amino acid sequence: CASSPMRVLSNQPQHF.

The CDR3 protein is CASSPKAKNIQYF. The CDR3 region has the DNA TGTGCCAGCTCACCGAAAGCCAAAAACATTCAGTACTTC. The V gene is TRBV18, the J gene TRBJ2-4; D is uncertain. With 3 bases removed from V and 0 bases from J, the gap between germline ends came to 3 bases. Looked up from germline, CDR1 is KGHSH and CDR2 is LQKENI. The CDR3 contains 13 residues.

The chain carries TRBV11-2 and TRBJ2-7; no clear D gene. The CDR3 length is 16 residues. Trimming cost V 1 base and J 1 base, with 14 bases left between them. Germline V CDR1 and CDR2: SGHAT, FQNNGV. Here the CDR3 reads CASSLAAGMLSYEQYF. DNA of the CDR3: TGTGCCAGCAGCTTAGCAGCAGGCATGTTATCCTACGAGCAGTACTTC.

The rearrangement joins TRBV5-6 to TRBJ1-4; perhaps TRBD1 as D (5 bases). The V end was cut by 4 bases, the J end by 8 bases, with 18 bases between. The CDR3 contains 15 residues. The germline V gene encodes CDR1 SGHDT and CDR2 YYEEEE. CDR3 coding DNA: TGTGCCAGCAGCCGGGGGGGATCGGAGAAAGAAAAACTGTTTTTT. This sequence encodes CASSRGGSEKEKLFF.

V is TRBV3-1 (or the pseudogene TRBV3-2) and J is TRBJ1-2, with D unclear. Between the trimmed V and J ends, which lost 5 bases and 4 bases, there was a span of 14 bases. Germline V CDR1 and CDR2: LGHDT, YNNKEL (reference sequence). This CDR3 contains 14 residues. CDR3 nucleotides: TGTGCCAGCAGCTCGTCCCGCGACGCCTATGGCTACACCTTC. It is translated as CASSSSRDAYGYTF.

The chain uses TRBV3-1 (or the pseudogene TRBV3-2) and TRBJ1-3; D ambiguous. V lost 4 bases and J 2 bases, leaving 3 bases between the germline ends. The CDR3 covers 12 residues. The germline CDR1 and CDR2 sequences are LGHDT and YNNKEL (reference sequence). The CDR3 here is CASSPAGNTIYF. DNA for the CDR3: TGTGCCAGCAGCCCGGCTGGAAACACCATATATTTT.

This clone appeared a single time. This rearrangement joins TRBV7-9 to TRBJ2-3, with D unresolved. The CDR3 has 14 residues. Germline CDR1 SEHNR, CDR2 FQNEAQ (reference sequence). V was pared by 3 bases and J by 2 bases, with 9 bases between. The CDR3 DNA reads as TGTGCCAGCAGCTTTGGCGGCTACACAGATACGCAGTATTTT. It encodes CASSFGGYTDTQYF.

The chain uses TRBV6-5 and TRBJ2-3; TRBD2 matches 11 bases. This CDR3 spans 15 amino acids. Germline assignment: CDR1 MNHEY and CDR2 SVGAGI. Trimming at V came to 6 bases and at J to 7 bases, leaving 9 bases not matched to a gene. The CDR3 nucleotides read TGTGCCAGCAGCTCGACTAGCGGGGCTTACAATACGCAGTATTTT. It codes for CASSSTSGAYNTQYF.

The V and J genes are TRBV14 and TRBJ2-1, with TRBD2 identical over 8 bases. The ends lost 4 bases at V and 6 bases at J; junction bases unmatched: 11. The CDR3 contains 16 residues. Per germline, CDR1 SGHDN and CDR2 FVKESK. CDR3 coding DNA: TGTGCCAGCAGCCCAGCGGGGGCATCCCTAGTCAATGAGCAGTTCTTC. It specifies CASSPAGASLVNEQFF. The entire variable domain, with the rest obtained from reference TRBV14 and TRBJ2-1, is as follows: EAGVTQFPSHSVIEKGQTVTLRCDPISGHDNLYWYRRVMGKEIKFLLHFVKESKQDESGMPNNRFLAERTGGTYSTLKVQPAELEDSGVYFCASSPAGASLVNEQFFGPGTRLTVL.